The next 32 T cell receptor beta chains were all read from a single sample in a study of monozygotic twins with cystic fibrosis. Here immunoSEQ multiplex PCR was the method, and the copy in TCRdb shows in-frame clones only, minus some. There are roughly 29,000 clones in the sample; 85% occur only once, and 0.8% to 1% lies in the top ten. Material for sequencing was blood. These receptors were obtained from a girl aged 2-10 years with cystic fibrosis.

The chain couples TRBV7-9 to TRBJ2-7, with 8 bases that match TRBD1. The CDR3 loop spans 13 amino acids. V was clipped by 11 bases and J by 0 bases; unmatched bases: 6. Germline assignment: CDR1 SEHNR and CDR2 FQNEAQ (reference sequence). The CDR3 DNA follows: TGTGCCGGAAGGACAGGGAGCTCCTACGAGCAGTACTTC. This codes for CAGRTGSSYEQYF.

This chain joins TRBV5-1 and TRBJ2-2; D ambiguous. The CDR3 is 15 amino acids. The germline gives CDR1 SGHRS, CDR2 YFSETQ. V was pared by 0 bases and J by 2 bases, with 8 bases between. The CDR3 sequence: CASSLGRGNTGELFF. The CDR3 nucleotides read TGCGCCAGCAGCTTGGGCAGAGGAAACACCGGGGAGCTGTTTTTT.

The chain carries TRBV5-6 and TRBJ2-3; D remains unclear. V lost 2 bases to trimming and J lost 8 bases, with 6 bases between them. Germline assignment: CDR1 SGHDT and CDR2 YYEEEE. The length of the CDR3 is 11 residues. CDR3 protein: CASSLGVTQYF. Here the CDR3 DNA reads TGTGCCAGCAGCTTAGGTGTTACGCAGTATTTT.

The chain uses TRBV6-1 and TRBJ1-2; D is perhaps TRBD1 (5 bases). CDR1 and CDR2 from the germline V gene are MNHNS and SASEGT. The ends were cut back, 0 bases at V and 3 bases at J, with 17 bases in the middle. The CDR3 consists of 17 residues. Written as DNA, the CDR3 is TGTGCCAGCAGTGAAGCCGGGGCGCTTCTAGTTTACTATGGCTACACCTTC. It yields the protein CASSEAGALLVYYGYTF.

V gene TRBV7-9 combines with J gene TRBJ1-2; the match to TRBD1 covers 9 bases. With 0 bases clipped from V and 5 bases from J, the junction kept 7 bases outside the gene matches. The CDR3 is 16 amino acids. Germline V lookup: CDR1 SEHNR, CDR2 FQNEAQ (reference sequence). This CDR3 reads CASSLAGPGQGYGYTF. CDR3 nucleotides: TGTGCCAGCAGCTTAGCGGGGCCGGGACAGGGTTATGGCTACACCTTC. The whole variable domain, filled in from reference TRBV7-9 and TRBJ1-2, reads DTGVSQNPRHKITKRGQNVTFRCDPISEHNRLYWYRQTLGQGPEFLTYFQNEAQLEKSRLLSDRFSAERPKGSFSTLEIQRTEQGDSAMYLCASSLAGPGQGYGYTFGSGTRLTVV.

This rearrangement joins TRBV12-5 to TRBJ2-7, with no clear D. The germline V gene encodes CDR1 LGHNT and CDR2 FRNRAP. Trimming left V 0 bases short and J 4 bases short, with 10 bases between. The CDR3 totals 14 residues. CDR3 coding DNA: TGTGCTAGTGGTTTGGTGAATCCTTGGTACGAGCAGTACTTC. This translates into CASGLVNPWYEQYF.

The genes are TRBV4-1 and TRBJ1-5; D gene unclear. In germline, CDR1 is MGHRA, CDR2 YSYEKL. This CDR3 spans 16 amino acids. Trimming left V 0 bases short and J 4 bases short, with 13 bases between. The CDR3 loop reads CASSQDQRQTNQPQHF. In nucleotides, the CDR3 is TGCGCCAGCAGCCAAGATCAGAGGCAGACAAATCAGCCCCAGCATTTT.

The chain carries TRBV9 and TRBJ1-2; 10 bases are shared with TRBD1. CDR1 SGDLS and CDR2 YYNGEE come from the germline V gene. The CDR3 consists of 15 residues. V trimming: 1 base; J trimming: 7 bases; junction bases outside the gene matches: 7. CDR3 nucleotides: TGTGCCAGCAGCGTAACGACAGGGGGCGTTGGTGGCTACACCTTC. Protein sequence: CASSVTTGGVGGYTF. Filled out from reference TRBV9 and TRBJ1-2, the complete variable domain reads DSGVTQTPKHLITATGQRVTLRCSPRSGDLSVYWYQQSLDQGLQFLIQYYNGEERAKGNILERFSAQQFPDLHSELNLSSLELGDSALYFCASSVTTGGVGGYTFGSGTRLTVV.

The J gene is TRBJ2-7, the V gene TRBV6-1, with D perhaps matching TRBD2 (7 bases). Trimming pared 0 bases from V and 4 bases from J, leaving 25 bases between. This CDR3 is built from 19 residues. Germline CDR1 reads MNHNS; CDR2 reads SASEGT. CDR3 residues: CASSEAPGAAPWGGYEQYF. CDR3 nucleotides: TGTGCCAGCAGTGAAGCGCCAGGGGCGGCCCCGTGGGGAGGGTACGAGCAGTACTTC.

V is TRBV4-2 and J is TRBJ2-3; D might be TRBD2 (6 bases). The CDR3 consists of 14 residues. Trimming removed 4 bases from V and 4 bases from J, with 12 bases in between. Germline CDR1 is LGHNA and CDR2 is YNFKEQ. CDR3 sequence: CASSLPGLSDTQYF. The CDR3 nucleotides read TGTGCCAGCAGCCTCCCGGGACTTTCAGATACGCAGTATTTT.

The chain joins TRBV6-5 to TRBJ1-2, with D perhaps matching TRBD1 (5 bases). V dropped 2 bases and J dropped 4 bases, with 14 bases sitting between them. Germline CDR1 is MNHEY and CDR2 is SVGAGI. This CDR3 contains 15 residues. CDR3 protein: CASSYDWQGGYGYTF. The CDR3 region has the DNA TGTGCCAGCAGTTACGATTGGCAGGGAGGCTATGGCTACACCTTC.

In DNA, the CDR3 is TGTGCCAGCAGTTTCGCCAGGGGAGTCTACGAGCAGTACTTC. Translated, it gives CASSFARGVYEQYF. V gene TRBV27 combines with J gene TRBJ2-7; a possible D gene is TRBD1 (6 bases). Trimming stripped 3 bases from V and 3 bases from J, with 12 bases between. The CDR3 totals 14 residues. Germline loops: CDR1 MNHEY, CDR2 SMNVEV (reference sequence).

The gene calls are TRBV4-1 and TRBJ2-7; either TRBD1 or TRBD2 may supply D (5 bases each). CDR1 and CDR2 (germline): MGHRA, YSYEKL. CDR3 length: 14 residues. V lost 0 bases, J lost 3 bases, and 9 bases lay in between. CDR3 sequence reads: CASSQEGESYEQYF. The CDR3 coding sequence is TGCGCCAGCAGCCAAGAAGGGGAGAGCTACGAGCAGTACTTC.

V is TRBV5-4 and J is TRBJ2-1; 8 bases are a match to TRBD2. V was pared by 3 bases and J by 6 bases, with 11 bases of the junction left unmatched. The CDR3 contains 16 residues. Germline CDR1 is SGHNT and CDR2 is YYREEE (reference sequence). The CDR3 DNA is TGTGCCAGCAGCTCAGCCGGGACTAGGAGCACCAATGAGCAGTTCTTC. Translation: CASSSAGTRSTNEQFF.

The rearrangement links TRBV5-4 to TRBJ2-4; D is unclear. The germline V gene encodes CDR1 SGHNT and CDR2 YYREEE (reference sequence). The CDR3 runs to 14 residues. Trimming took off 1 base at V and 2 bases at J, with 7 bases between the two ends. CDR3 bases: TGTGCCAGCAGCTTGATTGACTCCAAAAACATTCAGTACTTC. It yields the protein CASSLIDSKNIQYF.

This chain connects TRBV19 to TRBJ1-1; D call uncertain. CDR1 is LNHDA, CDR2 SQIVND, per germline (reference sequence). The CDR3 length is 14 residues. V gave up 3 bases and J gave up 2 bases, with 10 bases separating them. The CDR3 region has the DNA TGTGCCAGTAGTATTTGGCCAGATAACACTGAAGCTTTCTTT. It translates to CASSIWPDNTEAFF.

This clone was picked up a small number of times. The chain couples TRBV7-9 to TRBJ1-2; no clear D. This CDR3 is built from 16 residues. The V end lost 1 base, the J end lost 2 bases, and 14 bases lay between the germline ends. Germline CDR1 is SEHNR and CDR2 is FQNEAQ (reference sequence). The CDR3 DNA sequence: TGTGCCAGCAGCTTAGTGGTGCCGAGCCACAACTATGGCTACACCTTC. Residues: CASSLVVPSHNYGYTF.

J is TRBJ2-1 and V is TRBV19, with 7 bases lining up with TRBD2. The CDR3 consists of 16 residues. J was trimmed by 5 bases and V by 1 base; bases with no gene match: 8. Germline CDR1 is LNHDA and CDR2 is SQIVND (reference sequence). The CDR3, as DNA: TGTGCCAGTAGTATAGCCTCGGGACTAACCAACAATGAGCAGTTCTTC. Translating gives CASSIASGLTNNEQFF.

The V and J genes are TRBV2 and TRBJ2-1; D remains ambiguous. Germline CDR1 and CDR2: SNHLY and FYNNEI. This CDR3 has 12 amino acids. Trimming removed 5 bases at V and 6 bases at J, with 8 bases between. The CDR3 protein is CASSTPGNEQFF. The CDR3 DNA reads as TGTGCCAGCAGTACCCCAGGCAATGAGCAGTTCTTC.

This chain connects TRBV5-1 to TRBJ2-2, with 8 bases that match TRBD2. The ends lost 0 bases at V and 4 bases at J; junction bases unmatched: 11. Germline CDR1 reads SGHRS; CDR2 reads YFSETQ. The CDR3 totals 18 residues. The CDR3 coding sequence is TGCGCCAGCAGCTTGGCGGGGACTAGTTCGGCCCGCACCGGGGAGCTGTTTTTT. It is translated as CASSLAGTSSARTGELFF.

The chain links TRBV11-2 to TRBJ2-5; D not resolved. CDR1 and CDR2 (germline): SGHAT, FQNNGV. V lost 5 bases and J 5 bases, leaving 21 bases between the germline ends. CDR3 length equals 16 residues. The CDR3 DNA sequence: TGTGCCAGCAGCCCTCGACACGGACGACGACTGGAGACCCAGTACTTC. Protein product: CASSPRHGRRLETQYF.

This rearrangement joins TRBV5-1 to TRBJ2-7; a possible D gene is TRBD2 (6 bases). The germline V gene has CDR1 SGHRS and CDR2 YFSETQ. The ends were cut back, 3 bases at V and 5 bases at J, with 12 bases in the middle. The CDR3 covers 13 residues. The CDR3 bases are TGCGCCAGCAGCTGGGATGGAGGGAACGAGCAGTACTTC. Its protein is CASSWDGGNEQYF.

CDR3: CASSELLYQETQYF. CDR3 DNA sequence: TGTGCCAGCAGTGAGTTACTATACCAAGAGACCCAGTACTTC. The chain has TRBV25-1 and TRBJ2-5; no firm D call. Germline lookup yields CDR1 MGHDK and CDR2 SYGVNS. V lost 3 bases, J lost 0 bases, and 8 bases lay in between. The CDR3 has 14 residues.

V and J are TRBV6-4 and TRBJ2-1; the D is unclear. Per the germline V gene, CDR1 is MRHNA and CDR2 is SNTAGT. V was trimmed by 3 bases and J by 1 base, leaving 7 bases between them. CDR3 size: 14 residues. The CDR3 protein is CASSESRSYNEQFF. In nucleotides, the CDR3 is TGTGCCAGCAGTGAAAGCCGTTCCTACAATGAGCAGTTCTTC.

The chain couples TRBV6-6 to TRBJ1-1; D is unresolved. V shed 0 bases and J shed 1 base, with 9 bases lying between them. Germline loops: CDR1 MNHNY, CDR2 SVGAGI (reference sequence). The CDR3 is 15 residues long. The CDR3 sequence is CASSYSGVSNTEAFF. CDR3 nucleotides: TGTGCCAGCAGTTACTCTGGGGTCTCGAACACTGAAGCTTTCTTT.

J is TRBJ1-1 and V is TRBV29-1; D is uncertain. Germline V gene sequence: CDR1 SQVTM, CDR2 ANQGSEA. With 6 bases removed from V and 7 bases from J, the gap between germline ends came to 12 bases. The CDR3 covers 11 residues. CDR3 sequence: CSVATDYEAFF. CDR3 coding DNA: TGCAGCGTCGCGACGGACTATGAAGCTTTCTTT.

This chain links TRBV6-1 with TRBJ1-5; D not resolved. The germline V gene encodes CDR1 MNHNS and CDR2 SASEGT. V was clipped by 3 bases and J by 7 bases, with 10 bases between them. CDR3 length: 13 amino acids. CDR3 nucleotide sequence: TGTGCCAGCAGTGATGGAGGGAGGCAGCCCCAGCATTTT. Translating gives CASSDGGRQPQHF.

The CDR3 protein is CASSEYLSGEQYF. CDR3 DNA sequence: TGTGCCAGCAGTGAATATCTCAGTGGCGAGCAGTACTTC. This chain links TRBV25-1 with TRBJ2-7; no firm D call. The V gene's germline CDR1 is MGHDK and CDR2 SYGVNS. The V gene lost 0 bases and the J gene lost 6 bases, with 9 bases spanning the gap. The CDR3 runs to 13 residues.

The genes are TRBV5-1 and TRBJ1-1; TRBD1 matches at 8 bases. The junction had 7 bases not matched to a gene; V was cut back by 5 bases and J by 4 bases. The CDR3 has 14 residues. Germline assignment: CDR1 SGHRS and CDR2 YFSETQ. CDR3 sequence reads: CASRIGQGSTEAFF. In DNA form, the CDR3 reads TGCGCCAGCAGAATAGGACAGGGAAGCACTGAAGCTTTCTTT. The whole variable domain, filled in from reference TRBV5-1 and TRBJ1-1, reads KAGVTQTPRYLIKTRGQQVTLSCSPISGHRSVSWYQQTPGQGLQFLFEYFSETQRNKGNFPGRFSGRQFSNSRSEMNVSTLELGDSALYLCASRIGQGSTEAFFGQGTRLTVV.

CDR3 sequence (DNA): TGCGCCAGCAGCCCACAAGTACAAGGATTTGACACTGAAGCTTTCTTT. This gives the protein CASSPQVQGFDTEAFF. The J gene is TRBJ1-1, the V gene TRBV4-1; D is undetermined. Germline V gene sequence: CDR1 MGHRA, CDR2 YSYEKL. The CDR3 has 16 amino acids. V gave up 4 bases and J gave up 3 bases, with 18 bases separating them.

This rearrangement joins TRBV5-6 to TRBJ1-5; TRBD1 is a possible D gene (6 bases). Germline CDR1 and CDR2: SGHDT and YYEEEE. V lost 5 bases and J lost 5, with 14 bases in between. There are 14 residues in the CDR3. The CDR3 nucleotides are TGTGCCAGCAGGAATTACAGGGTAGATCAGCCCCAGCATTTT. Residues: CASRNYRVDQPQHF.

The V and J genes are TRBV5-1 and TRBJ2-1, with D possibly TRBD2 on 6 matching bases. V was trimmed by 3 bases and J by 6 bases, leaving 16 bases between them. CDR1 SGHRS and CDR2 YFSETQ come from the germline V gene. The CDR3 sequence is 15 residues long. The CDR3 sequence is CASSSDGTSSNEQFF. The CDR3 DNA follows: TGCGCCAGCAGCTCGGACGGTACTAGCAGCAATGAGCAGTTCTTC.